The 4 T cell receptor beta chains listed next were all sequenced from one sample in a study of CD8 T cells in ankylosing spondylitis. One entry per CDR3 protein results from TCRdb running MiXCR on the 5' RACE reads. This table has about 140,000 distinct CDR3 sequences, approximately 10% appearing once. Input material: blood, either unsorted or a sorted T cell fraction (not recorded which). Receptor source: a female donor with ankylosing spondylitis or in good health (not recorded which).

The J gene is TRBJ2-3, the V gene TRBV2, with D perhaps being TRBD1 or TRBD2 (5 bases each). Germline V gives CDR1 SNHLY, CDR2 FYNNEI. V shed 1 base and J shed 6 bases, with 14 bases lying between them. This CDR3 region has 15 residues. CDR3: CASSEVRAPGDTQYF. CDR3 bases: TGTGCCAGCAGTGAAGTGCGGGCCCCAGGGGATACGCAGTATTTT.

This clonotype was observed many times. This rearrangement joins TRBV5-1 to TRBJ2-3, with 7 nucleotides matching TRBD2. Germline V CDR1 and CDR2: SGHRS, YFSETQ. CDR3 length: 11 amino acids. V shed 7 bases and J 5 bases; nucleotides not matched to a gene: 1. The CDR3: CASGEGDTQYF. In nucleotides, the CDR3 is TGCGCCAGCGGGGAGGGAGATACGCAGTATTTT.

This clonotype showed up just a few times. This rearrangement joins TRBV19 to TRBJ1-1; D unresolved. CDR3 length: 14 amino acids. CDR1 and CDR2 from the germline V gene are LNHDA and SQIVND (reference sequence). The V gene lost 6 bases and the J gene lost 4 bases, with 15 bases spanning the gap. CDR3 sequence (DNA): TGTGCCAGTAGGACCCCTCGTCTGGGCACTGAAGCTTTCTTT. Protein: CASRTPRLGTEAFF.

Ten or more counts support this clonotype. The rearrangement joins TRBV5-4 to TRBJ2-1, with 10 bases identical to TRBD2. The germline gives CDR1 SGHNT, CDR2 YYREEE (reference sequence). The trim removed 2 bases at V and 4 bases at J, leaving 9 bases unmatched. There are 17 residues in the CDR3. DNA of the CDR3: TGTGCCAGCAGCTTAGGACTGGCTAGCGGGGGATACAATGAGCAGTTCTTC. Translating it yields CASSLGLASGGYNEQFF.